These 14 T cell receptor beta chains originate from one sample sequenced in a study of pediatric ulcerative colitis. Profiled with immunoSEQ multiplex PCR; TCRdb holds only in-frame clones, not every one. The sample holds 45,000 to 75,000 clones, more than 75% seen once. Sequences were obtained from blood. The receptor set was obtained from a boy aged 5-17 years who was a control in a study of pediatric ulcerative colitis.

The gene calls are TRBV7-9 and TRBJ2-2, with D possibly TRBD2 on 5 matching bases. The V end lost 3 bases, the J end lost 4 bases, and 6 bases lay between the germline ends. This CDR3 has 13 amino acids. CDR1 and CDR2 (germline): SEHNR, FQNEAQ (reference sequence). This chain's CDR3 is CASSFRGTGELFF. CDR3 DNA: TGTGCCAGCAGCTTCCGGGGCACCGGGGAGCTGTTTTTT.

The chain has TRBV7-2 and TRBJ2-3, with 11 bases aligning to TRBD1. J gave up 1 base and V 5 bases, and 5 bases lay outside the gene matches. There are 16 residues in the CDR3. Germline CDR1 and CDR2: SGHTA and FQGNSA. CDR3 sequence reads: CASSPRTGGGTDTQYF. The CDR3 bases are TGTGCCAGCAGCCCGAGGACAGGGGGCGGCACAGATACGCAGTATTTT.

The chain links TRBV7-9 to TRBJ2-7, with 11 bases fitting TRBD2. The CDR3 totals 14 residues. Losses at the gene ends were 5 bases for V and 6 bases for J; bases not matched to a gene: 6. CDR1 SEHNR and CDR2 FQNEAQ come from the germline V gene (reference sequence). CDR3 nucleotide sequence: TGTGCCAGCAGCCCGACTAGCGGGACCTCCGAGCAGTACTTC. Translated: CASSPTSGTSEQYF.

The chain combines TRBV5-1 with TRBJ1-2, with a possible D match to TRBD1 (5 bases). This CDR3 has 14 residues. CDR1 is SGHRS and CDR2 is YFSETQ in the germline V gene. The ends were cut back, 4 bases at V and 4 bases at J, with 14 bases in the middle. This CDR3 is CASSLTTGSYGYTF. CDR3 bases: TGCGCCAGCAGCCTCACAACAGGAAGCTATGGCTACACCTTC.

The rearrangement links TRBV7-3 to TRBJ2-1, with 12 bases lining up with TRBD2. Germline values: CDR1 SGHTA, CDR2 FQGTGA. J lost 6 bases, V lost 5 bases, and 8 bases had no gene match. The CDR3 runs 16 residues. The CDR3 nucleotides are TGTGCCAGCAGCCCCCTAGCGGGGGGGCCGGTCAATGAGCAGTTCTTC. It specifies CASSPLAGGPVNEQFF.

The CDR3 loop is CASSLFVTNYGYTF. The CDR3 bases are TGTGCCAGCAGCCTGTTTGTCACTAACTATGGCTACACCTTC. V is TRBV28 and J is TRBJ1-2; D remains ambiguous. The germline V gene has CDR1 MDHEN and CDR2 SYDVKM. This CDR3 has 14 amino acids. The ends were cut back, 6 bases at V and 0 bases at J, with 11 bases in the middle.

This clone was observed once. The J gene is TRBJ1-6, the V gene TRBV30; the D is unclear. CDR1 is GTSNPN, CDR2 SVGIG, per germline (reference sequence). V was clipped by 4 bases and J by 0 bases, with 10 bases between them. There are 15 residues in the CDR3. CDR3 sequence: CAWTQDGSYNSPLHF. In DNA, the CDR3 is TGTGCCTGGACCCAGGACGGCTCCTATAATTCACCCCTCCACTTT.

This sequence joins TRBV29-1 and TRBJ2-3; 12 bases map to TRBD2. The CDR3 has 15 residues. V was pared by 5 bases and J by 2 bases, with 5 bases of the junction left unmatched. Germline values: CDR1 SQVTM, CDR2 ANQGSEA. In DNA, the CDR3 is TGCAGCGTTCAAGGACTAGCGGGGAACACAGATACGCAGTATTTT. Translated: CSVQGLAGNTDTQYF.

The rearrangement joins TRBV4-1 to TRBJ2-3; D remains ambiguous. The ends were cut back, 4 bases at V and 8 bases at J, with 10 bases in the middle. The germline CDR1 and CDR2 sequences are MGHRA and YSYEKL. The CDR3 runs to 12 residues. The CDR3 nucleotides read TGCGCCAGCAGCCCCCCCTGGGGTACGCAGTATTTT. Translating it yields CASSPPWGTQYF.

The chain couples TRBV6-1 to TRBJ1-2, with no clear D. Trimming left V 2 bases short and J 0 bases short, with 10 bases between. CDR1 MNHNS and CDR2 SASEGT come from the germline V gene. The CDR3 contains 15 residues. The CDR3 spells CASSEKDGPNYGYTF. The DNA for the CDR3 is TGTGCCAGCAGTGAAAAGGACGGCCCTAACTATGGCTACACCTTC.

The J gene is TRBJ1-5, the V gene TRBV7-2; D might be TRBD1 (5 bases). The germline V gene has CDR1 SGHTA and CDR2 FQGNSA. The V end lost 0 bases, the J end lost 1 base, and 19 bases lay between the germline ends. CDR3 length equals 19 residues. This CDR3 reads CASSLAGTGPLGSNQPQHF. CDR3 bases: TGTGCCAGCAGCTTAGCGGGGACGGGTCCTTTAGGCAGCAATCAGCCCCAGCATTTT.

The rearrangement joins TRBV6-1 to TRBJ2-3, with TRBD1 matching 7 bases. V shed 3 bases, J shed 0 bases, and the junction held 3 bases outside the gene matches. Germline-derived CDR1 and CDR2 are MNHNS and SASEGT. This CDR3 is 15 amino acids long. This chain's CDR3 is CASSEWDRSTDTQYF. The DNA of the CDR3 is TGTGCCAGCAGTGAGTGGGACAGAAGCACAGATACGCAGTATTTT.

V gene TRBV28 combines with J gene TRBJ2-2, with 8 nucleotides matching TRBD2. The germline CDR1 and CDR2 sequences are MDHEN and SYDVKM. V lost 2 bases, J lost 4 bases, and 3 bases stayed unmatched. The CDR3 totals 15 residues. The CDR3, as DNA: TGTGCCAGCAGTTTAGGACTAGCTGTCACCGGGGAGCTGTTTTTT. This sequence encodes CASSLGLAVTGELFF.

The rearrangement joins TRBV6-1 to TRBJ2-7; 11 bases fit TRBD2. The CDR3 length is 16 residues. V lost 3 bases and J lost 1; bases outside the gene matches: 5. Germline-derived CDR1 and CDR2 are MNHNS and SASEGT. CDR3 sequence reads: CASSDRGLAESYEQYF. As DNA, the CDR3 is TGTGCCAGCAGTGACAGGGGACTAGCGGAATCCTACGAGCAGTACTTC.